This T cell receptor (beta chain) was captured in a study of Ad26.COV2.S vaccination and SARS-CoV-2 variants (dated by TCRdb to the early 2020s). Turning to the overall study: Vaccine-arm donors were drawn from COV1001, a multicentre, randomized, double-blind, placebo-controlled phase I-IIa trial of Ad26.COV2.S in healthy adults. Dosing of Ad26.COV2.S was intramuscular, at either 5x10^10 or 1x10^11 viral particles, delivered as one shot or as two shots spaced 56 days apart. The specificity and breadth of SARS-CoV-2-reactive T cell receptors after Ad26.COV2.S vaccination were assessed by TCRbeta repertoire sequencing. The TCR-sequenced set comprised roughly 30 samples: 19 Ad26.COV2.S vaccine recipients, 5 placebo recipients and 8 SARS-CoV-2 convalescent individuals. Trial participants were randomized into five groups of five: low-dose or high-dose Ad26.COV2.S given once or twice, or placebo on both occasions. Blinding of investigators to trial group allocation was maintained during experiments and outcome assessment. The investigation overall reported the following: Compared with placebo recipients, Ad26.COV2.S recipients showed higher spike-specific TCR breadth (P = 0.0014). The study was not powered for comparison of responses between vaccine doses or regimens. Vaccine and placebo recipients had comparable non-spike TCR breadth, which fits with the vaccine containing only spike. After vaccination, substantial breadth of spike-specific CD8+ and CD4+ T cell responses was reported. The authors noted that total T cell responses may have been underestimated by the TCR breadth and depth analyses.

Sample treatment or condition, as interpreted from the label and publication: 15 to 20 received Ad26.COV2.S at low or high dose, single or two shots; 5 received placebo; per-sample allocation not given. For vaccine and placebo recipients, the sequenced repertoires came from samples collected on day 63 after the first injection. Between 29 July and 7 August 2020, Cohort 1b enrolled about two dozen adults aged 18-55 years at one site in Boston, USA. Ad26.COV2.S was a replication-incompetent adenovirus type 26 vector that expressed a prefusion-stabilized SARS-CoV-2 spike protein derived from the original Wuhan strain. The count of this clone is one. Its antigen target is currently unknown. Base qualities are not provided; no much larger clone lies one nucleotide away. The immunoSEQ Assay was used to sequence TCRbeta CDR3 regions. After extraction, genomic DNA underwent amplification by bias-controlled multiplex PCR, followed by high-throughput sequencing. In the authors' own workflow: To quantify the absolute abundance of every unique TCRbeta CDR3 region, sequences were collapsed and filtered. Usable DNA was measured by amplifying reference genes present in all nucleated cells, and TCRbeta template counts were normalized to that usable DNA to estimate T cell fraction. Repertoire TCRs were annotated as SARS-CoV-2-specific when V gene, CDR3 amino acid sequence and J gene were exactly matched to a known reactive TCR set. The reference SARS-CoV-2 TCR set was obtained from MIRA and was filtered for enrichment in COVID-19-positive ImmuneCODE repertoires, whereby public or cross-reactive TCRs were removed. Drawing on the MIRA antigens, annotated TCRs were analysed further at the level of specific ORF or position within ORF. Breadth was defined as annotated unique rearrangements over total unique productive rearrangements; depth was the summed frequency of those rearrangements. TCR breadth was compared between groups using two-sided Wilcoxon rank-sum tests. The source is immuneACCESS, and TCRdb retained only in-frame sequences with V and J called. Part of the clones is not carried over; for the studies checked, unresolved V genes explain less than half of this, and the remainder is unexplained. D and trimming were read from the DNA, whereas the V and J calls and clone size are those reported in that table. The sample yields 300,000 to 400,000 clones; approximately 87% were counted once. The top ten hold approximately 5% of the sample.

V is cut by 5 bases and J by 7 bases, and the space between the germline ends is 14 bases. CDR1 and CDR2 (SGHTA, FQGNSA) derive from the germline V gene. Measured from the cysteine to the phenylalanine, the CDR3 is 13 residues long. The retained sequence is limited to the CDR3, 39 bases, with the frame set at the first base. This receptor chain uses TRBV7-2 and TRBJ1-1; too little of a D gene remains to name it. This sequence originates from a person between 18 and 65 years old who received the Ad26.COV2.S COVID-19 vaccine or a placebo. The sequencing here drew on peripheral blood, taken in a trial of Ad26.COV2.S vaccine versus placebo. At the DNA level, the sequence is TGTGCCAGCAGCCCCCGACGGAATTATGAAGCTTTCTTT. It specifies CASSPRRNYEAFF.